The 20 T cell receptor beta chains below all came from one sample that was sequenced in a study of CD8 T cells in ankylosing spondylitis. Study-wide results and limits: For ankylosing spondylitis blood, a TCR beta motif of 7 or 8 highly homologous variants appeared characteristic.

The antigens of these receptors remain unknown. A single record per CDR3 protein comes from TCRdb applying MiXCR to the 5' RACE reads. The top ten hold under 7.5% of the sample, which has a few hundred thousand distinct CDR3 sequences, roughly 13% seen once. The sample was blood, either unsorted or a sorted T cell fraction (not recorded which). The receptors here all came from a male donor with ankylosing spondylitis.

V is TRBV27 and J is TRBJ1-6, with a tentative D call TRBD1 (5 bases). Trimming took 8 bases from V and 0 from J, leaving 8 bases between them. From germline, CDR1 is MNHEY and CDR2 SMNVEV (reference sequence). The CDR3 runs to 14 residues. The CDR3: CASADNSYNSPLHF. The CDR3 DNA reads TGTGCCAGCGCGGACAACTCCTATAATTCACCCCTCCACTTT.

This clonotype was picked up many times. V is TRBV5-1 and J is TRBJ2-1; D ambiguous. Germline assignment: CDR1 SGHRS and CDR2 YFSETQ. This CDR3 is built from 14 residues. Trimming pared 2 bases from V and 0 bases from J, leaving 6 bases between. For the CDR3, the DNA is TGCGCCAGCAGCTTTTATAGCTCCTACAATGAGCAGTTCTTC. This codes for CASSFYSSYNEQFF.

This chain uses TRBV7-2 with TRBJ2-1; TRBD1 or TRBD2 may be the D gene (5 bases each). The CDR3 sequence is 15 residues long. CDR1 and CDR2 (germline): SGHTA, FQGNSA. Trimming pared 2 bases from V and 6 bases from J, leaving 14 bases between. The CDR3 region is CASSLMPAGSNEQFF. The CDR3 region has the DNA TGTGCCAGCAGCTTAATGCCTGCAGGGAGCAATGAGCAGTTCTTC.

The chain links TRBV5-1 to TRBJ2-5; 8 nucleotides agree with TRBD1. The CDR3 consists of 16 residues. Germline CDR1 SGHRS, CDR2 YFSETQ. The V gene end was trimmed by 4 bases and the J gene end by 1 base; junction bases not matched to a gene: 9. Written as DNA, the CDR3 is TGCGCCAGCAGCGAGGACAGGGCACCGTCCCAAGAGACCCAGTACTTC. Its protein is CASSEDRAPSQETQYF.

This clonotype was seen only a few times. This sequence joins TRBV29-1 and TRBJ2-7; 11 bases map to TRBD2. The CDR3 is 14 amino acids. Germline loops: CDR1 SQVTM, CDR2 ANQGSEA. V shed 7 bases and J 3 bases; nucleotides not matched to a gene: 8. In nucleotides, the CDR3 is TGCAGCGCTGAGGGACTAGCGGAGCACTACGAGCAGTACGTC. Encoded protein: CSAEGLAEHYEQYV.

This clonotype has more than one count but fewer than ten. The chain joins TRBV2 to TRBJ2-7, with 7 bases identical to TRBD1. This CDR3 is built from 14 residues. Germline loops: CDR1 SNHLY, CDR2 FYNNEI. Losses at the gene ends were 7 bases for V and 3 bases for J; bases not matched to a gene: 9. The CDR3 DNA sequence: TGTGCCAGCAAGAGGGGGCAGGGTAGCTACGAGCAGTACTTC. This gives the protein CASKRGQGSYEQYF. The variable domain in full, completed from reference TRBV2 and TRBJ2-7, reads EPEVTQTPSHQVTQMGQEVILRCVPISNHLYFYWYRQILGQKVEFLVSFYNNEISEKSEIFDDQFSVERPDGSNFTLKIRSTKLEDSAMYFCASKRGQGSYEQYFGPGTRLTVT.

This clonotype was seen a few times. The chain has TRBV12-3 or TRBV12-4 and TRBJ2-2; D unresolved. This CDR3 comprises 14 residues. Trimming stripped 5 bases from V and 5 bases from J, with 12 bases between. The CDR3 here is CASSLQRKTGELFF. DNA for the CDR3: TGTGCCAGCAGTCTACAAAGGAAAACCGGGGAGCTGTTTTTT.

This clonotype was observed at least ten times. The chain carries TRBV12-3 or TRBV12-4 and TRBJ2-7, with 7 bases that match TRBD1. CDR3 length equals 12 residues. The J segment lost 4 bases and the V segment lost 3 bases, leaving 0 bases of the junction unmatched. CDR3 in amino acids: CASSFRGYEQYV. The DNA of the CDR3 is TGTGCCAGCAGTTTCAGGGGGTACGAGCAGTACGTC.

The chain couples TRBV25-1 to TRBJ2-2; TRBD2 matches 9 bases. The germline V gene encodes CDR1 MGHDK and CDR2 SYGVNS. The ends lost 7 bases at V and 0 bases at J; junction bases unmatched: 24. CDR3 length equals 22 residues. The CDR3 region has the DNA TGTGCCAGCAACCCCTCGGGGGACCCCTGGTTACTAGCGGGCCCGAACACCGGGGAGCTGTTTTTT. Amino acids: CASNPSGDPWLLAGPNTGELFF.

This clonotype was counted only a few times. The chain uses TRBV12-3 or TRBV12-4 and TRBJ2-2; D uncertain. The CDR3 is 14 residues long. V was clipped by 2 bases and J by 3 bases, with 7 bases between them. As DNA, the CDR3 is TGTGCCAGCAGTTTATTAACGGACACCGGGGAGCTGTTTTTT. Its translation: CASSLLTDTGELFF.

The CDR3 loop is CASSTKGSGANVLTF. The CDR3 DNA reads as TGTGCCAGCAGCACAAAGGGCTCTGGGGCCAACGTCCTGACTTTC. The rearrangement uses TRBV5-6 and TRBJ2-6; no firm D call. V was trimmed by 4 bases and J by 0 bases, leaving 8 bases between them. Germline CDR1 SGHDT, CDR2 YYEEEE. The CDR3 extends over 15 amino acids.

The rearrangement uses TRBV12-3 or TRBV12-4 and TRBJ1-4, with D perhaps TRBD1 (5 bases). This CDR3 spans 15 amino acids. V lost 8 bases and J 6 bases, leaving 19 bases between the germline ends. As DNA, the CDR3 is TGTGCCAGCCGAAAAGCGGGGACGACAGATGAAAAACTGTTTTTT. Encoded protein: CASRKAGTTDEKLFF.

The chain uses TRBV20-1 and TRBJ2-5; D is perhaps TRBD1 (6 bases). CDR1 is DFQATT and CDR2 is SNEGSKA in the germline V gene (reference sequence). V lost 1 base, J lost 5 bases, and 14 bases lay in between. The CDR3 consists of 14 residues. CDR3 bases: TGCAGTGCTAGAGGAGAACAGGGAGTCGAGACCCAGTACTTC. Residues: CSARGEQGVETQYF.

This clonotype was counted only a few times. The gene calls are TRBV12-1 and TRBJ1-5; TRBD1, the table's D call, lacks a check against the DNA. TRBV12-1 is reported as a pseudogene. The CDR3 has 15 residues. The CDR3: CASTFRGDSNQPQHF. In DNA form, the CDR3 reads TGTGCCAGCACCTTTCGAGGGGATAGCAATCAGCCCCAGCATTTT.

This clonotype has a count of ten or more. This rearrangement joins TRBV5-1 to TRBJ2-1; no reliable D call. Trimming took off 0 bases at V and 4 bases at J, with 5 bases between the two ends. The CDR3 is made up of 13 amino acids. Germline V lookup: CDR1 SGHRS, CDR2 YFSETQ. The chain's CDR3 is CASSLDQYNEQFF. For the CDR3, the DNA is TGCGCCAGCAGCTTGGACCAATACAATGAGCAGTTCTTC.

V and J are TRBV20-1 and TRBJ1-2; D gene unclear. Trimming took off 0 bases at V and 1 base at J, with 3 bases between the two ends. This CDR3 has 12 amino acids. Germline CDR1 DFQATT, CDR2 SNEGSKA (reference sequence). CDR3 region: CSARDNNYGYTF. The CDR3 nucleotides read TGCAGTGCTAGAGATAATAACTATGGCTACACCTTC.

The rearrangement joins TRBV29-1 to TRBJ2-1; perhaps D is TRBD1 or TRBD2 (6 bases each). Trimming removed 4 bases at V and 7 bases at J, with 17 bases between. The germline gives CDR1 SQVTM, CDR2 ANQGSEA. This CDR3 comprises 14 residues. The CDR3 sequence: CSVAGDTKGNEQFF. Written as DNA, the CDR3 is TGCAGCGTTGCGGGGGACACGAAAGGGAATGAGCAGTTCTTC.

There are a few counts of this clonotype. The chain has TRBV5-1 and TRBJ2-1; 9 nucleotides match TRBD2. The CDR3 is 17 residues long. The V segment lost 4 bases and the J segment 0 bases; nucleotides outside the gene matches: 8. Germline CDR1 is SGHRS and CDR2 is YFSETQ. In nucleotides, the CDR3 is TGCGCCAGCAGCCTGGCGACTAGCGGATTCTCCTACAATGAGCAGTTCTTC. Protein product: CASSLATSGFSYNEQFF.

The chain combines TRBV6-1 with TRBJ2-5; 7 bases fit TRBD2. The CDR3 loop spans 15 amino acids. V dropped 4 bases and J dropped 4; count of bases not matched to a gene: 9. The germline V gene encodes CDR1 MNHNS and CDR2 SASEGT. The CDR3 protein is CASSGLSGGVETQYF. CDR3 coding DNA: TGTGCCAGCAGTGGCCTATCGGGAGGCGTAGAGACCCAGTACTTC.

This clonotype was counted a few times. This rearrangement joins TRBV20-1 to TRBJ2-7, with 7 bases lining up with TRBD1. This CDR3 region has 11 residues. CDR1 and CDR2 (germline): DFQATT, SNEGSKA (reference sequence). With V trimmed by 7 bases and J by 7 bases, 7 bases remained unmatched. Written as DNA, the CDR3 is TGCAGTGTTCACCAGGGGGTTGAGCAGTACTTC. Translation: CSVHQGVEQYF.